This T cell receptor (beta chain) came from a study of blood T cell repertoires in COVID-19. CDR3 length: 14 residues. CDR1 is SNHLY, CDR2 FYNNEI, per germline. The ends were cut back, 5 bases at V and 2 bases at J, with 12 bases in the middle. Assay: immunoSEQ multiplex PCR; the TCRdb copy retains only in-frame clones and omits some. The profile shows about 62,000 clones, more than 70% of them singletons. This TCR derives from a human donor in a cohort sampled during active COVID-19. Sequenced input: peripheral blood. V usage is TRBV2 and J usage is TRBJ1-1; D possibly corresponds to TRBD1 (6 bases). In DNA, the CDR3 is TGTGCCAGCAGTATTACAGGGCTTAACACTGAAGCTTTCTTT. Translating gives CASSITGLNTEAFF.